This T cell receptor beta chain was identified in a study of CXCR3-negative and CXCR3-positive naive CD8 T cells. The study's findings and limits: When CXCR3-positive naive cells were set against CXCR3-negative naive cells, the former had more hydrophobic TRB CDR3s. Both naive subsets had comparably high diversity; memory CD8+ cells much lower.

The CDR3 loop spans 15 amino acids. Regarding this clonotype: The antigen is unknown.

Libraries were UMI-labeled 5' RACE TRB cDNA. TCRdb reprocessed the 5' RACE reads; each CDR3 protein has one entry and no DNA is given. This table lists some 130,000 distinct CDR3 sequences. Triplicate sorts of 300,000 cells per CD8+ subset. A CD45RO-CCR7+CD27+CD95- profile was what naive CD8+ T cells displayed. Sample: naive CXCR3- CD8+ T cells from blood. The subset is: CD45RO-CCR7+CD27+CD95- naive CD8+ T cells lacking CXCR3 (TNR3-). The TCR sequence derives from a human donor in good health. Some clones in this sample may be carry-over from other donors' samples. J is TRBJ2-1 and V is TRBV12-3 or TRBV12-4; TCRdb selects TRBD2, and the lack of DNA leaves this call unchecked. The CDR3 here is CASSSRDYPKNEQFF.